Listed below are T cell receptor beta chains from one sample, sequenced in a study of cytomegalovirus exposure and HLA in healthy donors. The data were produced by immunoSEQ multiplex PCR, yet TCRdb's version contains in-frame clones alone and is incomplete. The sample records around 130,000 clones, around 70% being singletons. Material for sequencing was PBMCs. The receptors here all came from a human donor in good health. CDR3s include the opening cysteine and the closing phenylalanine or tryptophan. D genes are given only for firm matches. Expanded clones get a size class; other rows say once, few or many, or leave the size out.

j_call | v_call | clone_size | d_call | cdr3_aa | cdr3_nt
TRBJ1-2 | TRBV4-1 | . | TRBD1 | CASRSPGQGAYGYTF | TGCGCCAGCAGAAGCCCGGGACAGGGGGCCTATGGCTACACCTTC
TRBJ2-7 | TRBV2 | . | . | CASTGETYEQYF | TGTGCCAGCACAGGGGAAACCTACGAGCAGTACTTC
TRBJ2-2 | TRBV12-2 | . | . | CASRLPPLRTSGGKNTGELFF | TGTGCAAGTCGCTTACCCCCCCTGCGGACTAGCGGGGGGAAGAACACCGGGGAGCTGTTTTTT
TRBJ2-7 | TRBV9 | . | . | CASSVDQGSLQYF | TGTGCCAGCAGCGTAGATCAGGGGAGCCTGCAGTACTTC
TRBJ2-5 | TRBV30 | few | TRBD1 | CAWSGGTAPYF | TGTGCCTGGAGTGGAGGGACAGCCCCATACTTC
TRBJ1-5 | TRBV27 | few | TRBD1 | CARDRVICNQPQHF | TGTGCCAGGGACAGGGTGATATGCAATCAGCCCCAGCATTTT
TRBJ2-7 | TRBV9 | . | TRBD2 | CASSGPTSGSESSYEQYF | TGTGCCAGCAGCGGCCCGACTAGCGGGAGCGAGAGCTCCTACGAGCAGTACTTC
TRBJ2-1 | TRBV28 | . | TRBD2 | CASSGLADDNEQFF | TGTGCCAGCAGTGGACTAGCGGATGACAATGAGCAGTTCTTC
TRBJ2-1 | TRBV30 | . | . | CAWMLAGGSYNEQFF | TGTGCCTGGATGTTGGCTGGAGGGTCCTACAATGAGCAGTTCTTC
TRBJ1-2 | TRBV10-2 | . | . | CASSATRNNYGYTF | TGCGCCAGCAGCGCCACTAGAAACAACTATGGCTACACCTTC
TRBJ2-7 | TRBV4-1 | . | . | CASSQVSGQYEQYF | TGCGCCAGCAGCCAAGTGAGCGGGCAATACGAGCAGTACTTC
TRBJ1-2 | TRBV30 | . | . | CAWSLGLRGYTF | TGTGCCTGGAGTTTGGGGCTTCGGGGCTACACCTTC
TRBJ2-1 | TRBV19 | once | . | CASNGGILGQFF | TGTGCCAGTAATGGCGGGATTTTAGGGCAGTTCTTC
TRBJ2-1 | TRBV2 | . | . | CASSEGGGSYNEQFF | TGTGCCAGCAGTGAGGGAGGGGGGAGCTACAATGAGCAGTTCTTC
TRBJ2-7 | TRBV29-1 | . | TRBD2 | CSVEWLAGGVYEQYF | TGCAGCGTTGAATGGCTAGCGGGCGGCGTCTACGAGCAGTACTTC
TRBJ2-7 | TRBV7-2 | . | . | CASSLRGGDEQYF | TGTGCCAGCAGCTTACGGGGTGGGGACGAGCAGTACTTC
TRBJ1-1 | TRBV7-9 | . | . | CASSVTGSTSNTEAFF | TGTGCCAGCAGCGTAACAGGGTCCACCTCGAACACTGAAGCTTTCTTT
TRBJ2-1 | TRBV7-3 | . | . | CASSTRGDNEQFF | TGTGCCAGCAGCACCAGGGGGGATAATGAGCAGTTCTTC
TRBJ2-7 | TRBV9 | few | . | CASSAQGVEQYF | TGTGCCAGCAGCGCACAGGGAGTCGAGCAGTACTTC
TRBJ2-1 | TRBV5-1 | . | . | CASSPGNQEFF | TGCGCCAGCAGCCCCGGGAATCAGGAGTTCTTC
TRBJ1-4 | TRBV6-1 | . | TRBD1 | CASSESRQGHNEKLFF | TGTGCCAGCAGTGAATCGAGACAGGGTCATAATGAAAAACTGTTTTTT
TRBJ2-3 | TRBV19 | . | . | CASSWSGRSDTQYF | TGTGCCAGTAGTTGGTCAGGGCGGTCCGATACGCAGTATTTT
TRBJ2-3 | TRBV5-3 | . | TRBD1 | CARSSDRASTDTQYF | TGTGCCAGAAGCTCGGACAGGGCTAGCACAGATACGCAGTATTTT
TRBJ1-1 | TRBV27 | . | . | CASSLTENTEAFF | TGTGCCAGCAGTCTCACAGAGAACACTGAAGCTTTCTTT
TRBJ2-2 | TRBV4-3 | . | TRBD2 | CASSQEREGTGELFF | TGCGCCAGCAGCCAAGAACGGGAGGGGACCGGGGAGCTGTTTTTT
TRBJ2-7 | TRBV4-2 | . | . | CASSQVWDSVYEQYF | TGTGCCAGCAGCCAAGTCTGGGACTCCGTTTACGAGCAGTACTTC
TRBJ1-2 | TRBV2 | few | TRBD1 | CASSVWDRPNYGYTF | TGTGCCAGCAGTGTTTGGGACAGACCAAACTATGGCTACACCTTC
TRBJ2-3 | TRBV4-1 | . | TRBD1 | CASSHPTGAADTQYF | TGCGCCAGCAGCCACCCGACAGGGGCGGCAGATACGCAGTATTTT
TRBJ2-7 | TRBV18 | . | . | CASSPHRDYEQYF | TGTGCCAGCTCACCACACAGGGACTACGAGCAGTACTTC
TRBJ1-5 | TRBV28 | few | TRBD1 | CASSPGPGGQPQHF | TGTGCCAGCAGCCCGGGGCCAGGGGGTCAGCCCCAGCATTTT
TRBJ1-1 | TRBV9 | . | TRBD1 | CASSSGGRNTEAFF | TGTGCCAGCAGCTCAGGGGGGCGGAACACTGAAGCTTTCTTT
TRBJ2-7 | TRBV12-5 | . | . | CASGENFYEQYF | TGTGCTAGTGGCGAGAATTTCTACGAGCAGTACTTC
TRBJ2-7 | TRBV7-8 | . | . | CASSLAGGYEQYF | TGTGCCAGCAGCTTAGCTGGGGGGTACGAGCAGTACTTC
TRBJ2-3 | TRBV4-3 | . | . | CASSQEGGAADTQYF | TGCGCCAGCAGCCAAGAAGGGGGGGCTGCAGATACGCAGTATTTT
TRBJ1-5 | TRBV5-8 | few | . | CASSFTASVNQPQHF | TGTGCCAGCAGCTTTACCGCAAGCGTAAATCAGCCCCAGCATTTT
TRBJ2-7 | TRBV15 | . | TRBD2 | CATSRETSGSYEQYF | TGTGCCACCAGCAGAGAAACTAGCGGGAGCTACGAGCAGTACTTC
TRBJ2-1 | TRBV27 | . | TRBD1 | CASSLSTGGPYEQFF | TGTGCCAGCAGTTTATCGACAGGGGGCCCGTATGAGCAGTTCTTC
TRBJ2-7 | TRBV7-9 | . | . | CASSLAARGSEQYF | TGTGCCAGCAGCTTAGCCGCCAGGGGTAGCGAGCAGTACTTC
TRBJ2-7 | TRBV2 | . | . | CASRNPAGFTDTYEQYF | TGTGCCAGCAGGAACCCCGCGGGGTTCACAGACACATACGAGCAGTACTTC
TRBJ2-1 | TRBV2 | . | TRBD2 | CASSRGDPQLAEQFF | TGTGCCAGCAGTCGGGGGGACCCCCAGTTGGCCGAGCAGTTCTTC
TRBJ1-3 | TRBV13 | . | . | CASSLAPGGLGGNTIYF | TGTGCCAGCAGCCTAGCGCCGGGGGGGCTAGGTGGAAACACCATATATTTT
TRBJ1-2 | TRBV6-6 | . | TRBD1 | CASSTHRTGFYGYTF | TGTGCCAGCAGTACACACCGGACAGGCTTTTATGGCTACACCTTC
TRBJ2-1 | TRBV11-3 | once | TRBD2 | CASSPGLAGERVTQQFF | TGTGCCAGCAGCCCGGGACTAGCGGGAGAGCGGGTAACTCAGCAGTTCTTC
TRBJ2-1 | TRBV6-5 | . | . | CASSSPGQRDEQFF | TGTGCCAGCAGTTCCCCCGGCCAGCGGGATGAGCAGTTCTTC
TRBJ1-6 | TRBV6-5 | . | TRBD1 | CASSRRTGKNSPLHF | TGTGCCAGCAGCCGTAGGACAGGAAAAAATTCACCCCTCCACTTT
TRBJ2-2 | TRBV29-1 | . | . | CSVSGYNTGELFF | TGCAGCGTTTCAGGTTATAACACCGGGGAGCTGTTTTTT
TRBJ1-1 | TRBV19 | few | TRBD1 | CASSTDRDRGVNTEAFF | TGTGCCAGTAGTACAGACCGGGACAGGGGTGTGAACACTGAAGCTTTCTTT
TRBJ2-7 | TRBV5-6 | few | TRBD1 | CASSLVGTGEYEQYF | TGTGCCAGCAGCTTGGTGGGGACAGGGGAGTACGAGCAGTACTTC
TRBJ2-5 | TRBV21-1 | . | . | CASRGATPWGGETQYF | TGTGCCAGTCGGGGTGCTACTCCCTGGGGTGGAGAGACCCAGTACTTC
TRBJ2-1 | TRBV9 | . | TRBD2 | CASSVVPSGEGNEQFF | TGTGCCAGCAGCGTAGTCCCTTCGGGGGAGGGGAATGAGCAGTTCTTC
TRBJ1-2 | TRBV10-3 | . | . | CAIRVDRNYGYTF | TGTGCCATCAGAGTAGACAGGAACTATGGCTACACCTTC
TRBJ1-2 | TRBV19 | . | . | CASSHSYGYTF | TGTGCCAGTAGTCATTCCTATGGCTACACCTTC
TRBJ1-5 | TRBV30 | once | . | CAWSRDSRQPQHF | TGTGCCTGGAGTCGGGACTCTCGTCAGCCCCAGCATTTT
TRBJ2-2 | TRBV2 | few | TRBD1 | CASKGRTGNTGELFF | TGTGCCAGCAAAGGACGGACAGGGAATACCGGGGAGCTGTTTTTT
TRBJ1-2 | TRBV6-5 | few | . | CASTDPGIYGYTF | TGTGCCAGCACGGACCCAGGGATCTATGGCTACACCTTC
TRBJ1-1 | TRBV28 | . | TRBD1 | CASSQGVMNTEAFF | TGTGCCAGCAGTCAGGGGGTGATGAACACTGAAGCTTTCTTT
TRBJ1-1 | TRBV6-1 | few | . | CASSEPGRKTEAFF | TGTGCCAGCAGTGAACCGGGGAGGAAGACTGAAGCTTTCTTT
TRBJ2-7 | TRBV5-1 | . | . | CASSLGNAIPYEQYF | TGCGCCAGCAGCTTGGGAAACGCTATTCCGTACGAGCAGTACTTC
TRBJ2-3 | TRBV7-3 | . | . | CASSHRDFRDTQYF | TGTGCCAGCAGCCACCGGGACTTTCGGGATACGCAGTATTTT